This T cell receptor beta chain is from a study of shared clonotypes between healthy human individuals. The CDR3 has 14 amino acids. CDR1 SGHTA and CDR2 FQGTGA come from the germline V gene. V gave up 5 bases and J gave up 5 bases; unmatched junction bases: 7. It was 150 to 250 ng DNA, 25,000 to 35,000 T cell genomes, that sorted-subset replicate PCRs used. The table came from immunoSEQ multiplex PCR; TCRdb's copy has only in-frame clones and leaves some out. The repertoire includes about 1.5 million clones, approximately 98% of them detected once, and about 0.42% sits in the top ten. The sequencing sample was made of naive CD4+ T cells sorted from blood. Noted subset: CD45RA+ positively selected. J is TRBJ2-5 and V is TRBV7-3, with 8 bases aligning to TRBD2. This TCR derives from a man aged 25-40 years in good health. This CDR3 reads CASSQSGGGETQYF. CDR3 sequence (DNA): TGTGCCAGCAGCCAGAGCGGGGGTGGCGAGACCCAGTACTTC. Using reference TRBV7-3 and TRBJ2-5 for the parts outside the CDR3, the full variable domain is GAGVSQTPSNKVTEKGKYVELRCDPISGHTALYWYRQSLGQGPEFLIYFQGTGAADDSGLPNDRFFAVRPEGSVSTLKIQRTERGDSAVYLCASSQSGGGETQYFGPGTRLLVL.